The 12 T cell receptor beta chains presented below share a single source sample, sequenced in a study of blood T cell repertoires in COVID-19. Profiling relied on immunoSEQ multiplex PCR, and the TCRdb table lists in-frame clones only, not all of them. The sample lists 300,000 to 350,000 clones, around 90% occurring once. Sequences were obtained from peripheral blood. The receptor set was obtained from a man between 18 and 29 years old with active or convalescent COVID-19.

V and J are TRBV24-1 and TRBJ2-5; tentatively, D is TRBD1 (5 bases). Germline-derived CDR1 and CDR2 are KGHDR and SFDVKD. The CDR3 sequence is 13 residues long. Trimming pared 7 bases from V and 4 bases from J, leaving 12 bases between. The CDR3 bases are TGTGCCACCAGCCAGACAGCCACAGAGACCCAGTACTTC. It encodes CATSQTATETQYF.

The rearrangement uses TRBV6-6 and TRBJ1-2, with 11 bases identical to TRBD1. Germline loops: CDR1 MNHNY, CDR2 SVGAGI (reference sequence). The CDR3 consists of 12 residues. V lost 5 bases to trimming and J lost 8 bases; unmatched junction nucleotides: 1. The CDR3 is CASSGQGAGYTF. The CDR3, as DNA: TGTGCCAGCAGTGGACAGGGGGCCGGCTACACCTTC.

The chain carries TRBV28 and TRBJ2-7; D possibly corresponds to TRBD2 (5 bases). CDR3 length: 15 amino acids. Trimming removed 2 bases from V and 3 bases from J, with 14 bases in between. Looked up from germline, CDR1 is MDHEN and CDR2 is SYDVKM. CDR3 sequence: CASSLGGGYYYEQYF. CDR3 DNA: TGTGCCAGCAGTTTAGGAGGCGGTTACTACTACGAGCAGTACTTC.

This chain connects TRBV19 to TRBJ1-5; D gene uncertain. V lost 1 base and J lost 0, with 16 bases in between. The CDR3 extends over 18 amino acids. In germline, CDR1 is LNHDA, CDR2 SQIVND (reference sequence). The CDR3 nucleotides read TGTGCCAGTAGTATAGGTGTATTCCAGGTTTATAGCAATCAGCCCCAGCATTTT. It yields the protein CASSIGVFQVYSNQPQHF.

The chain employs TRBV4-3 and TRBJ1-6; a weak D match, TRBD1 (6 bases). V lost 0 bases, J lost 7 bases, and 10 bases lay in between. Germline lookup yields CDR1 LGHNA and CDR2 YSLEER. This CDR3 region has 15 residues. The CDR3: CASSQEGGGNSPLHF. The CDR3 nucleotides are TGCGCCAGCAGCCAAGAGGGGGGGGGCAATTCACCCCTCCACTTT.

The J gene is TRBJ1-1, the V gene TRBV2; a weak D match, TRBD1 (6 bases). Germline V gene data show CDR1 as SNHLY and CDR2 as FYNNEI. The CDR3 sequence is 14 residues long. Trimming took 6 bases from V and 0 from J, leaving 11 bases between them. CDR3 DNA sequence: TGTGCCAGCAGGACGACAGGAATGAACACTGAAGCTTTCTTT. Residues: CASRTTGMNTEAFF.

As concerns this clone: A single base separates this from a much larger clone, so it may be a read error. Other DNA sequences of this sample code for an identical CDR3. This chain connects TRBV28 to TRBJ2-1; 12 nucleotides match TRBD2. Per the germline V gene, CDR1 is MDHEN and CDR2 is SYDVKM. CDR3 length: 15 residues. V trimming: 5 bases; J trimming: 4 bases; junction bases outside the gene matches: 3. The CDR3 loop reads CASSETSGSYNEQFF. The CDR3 coding sequence is TGTGCCAGCAGTGAGACTAGCGGGAGTTACAATGAGCAGTTCTTC.

CDR3 loop: CASSIISTGNYGYTF. The CDR3 coding sequence is TGTGCCAGTAGTATAATTTCGACAGGGAACTATGGCTACACCTTC. This chain joins TRBV19 and TRBJ1-2, with TRBD1 matching over 7 bases. V was pared by 2 bases and J by 2 bases, with 5 bases of the junction left unmatched. The CDR3 runs 15 residues. Germline CDR1 reads LNHDA; CDR2 reads SQIVND (reference sequence).

V gene TRBV12-3 or TRBV12-4 combines with J gene TRBJ1-2, with TRBD1 identical over 9 bases. The CDR3 loop spans 13 amino acids. With V trimmed by 3 bases and J by 11 bases, 7 bases remained unmatched. The CDR3: CASSLQDRGGYTF. Here the CDR3 DNA reads TGTGCCAGCAGTTTGCAGGACAGGGGAGGATACACCTTC.

This clone showed up just once. The V gene is TRBV28, the J gene TRBJ2-1, with no clear D. This CDR3 is built from 15 residues. Germline V CDR1 and CDR2: MDHEN, SYDVKM. The V end lost 6 bases, the J end lost 4 bases, and 16 bases lay between the germline ends. CDR3 loop: CASSLDWSDYNEQFF. The CDR3 region has the DNA TGTGCCAGCAGCCTCGACTGGTCTGATTACAATGAGCAGTTCTTC.

The chain joins TRBV27 to TRBJ2-1, with D perhaps TRBD2 (5 bases). The CDR3 extends over 14 amino acids. Germline values: CDR1 MNHEY, CDR2 SMNVEV (reference sequence). Trimming pared 7 bases from V and 4 bases from J, leaving 14 bases between. CDR3 DNA sequence: TGTGCCAGCACTTCGGGCAGCGGATACAATGAGCAGTTCTTC. It specifies CASTSGSGYNEQFF.

The V gene is TRBV10-3, the J gene TRBJ2-3, with 10 bases identical to TRBD2. Unmatched junction bases numbered 6, after V lost 11 bases and J lost 4 bases. The CDR3 runs 13 residues. Germline lookup yields CDR1 ENHRY and CDR2 SYGVKD. The CDR3 sequence: CAVSSGSSDTQYF. Written as DNA, the CDR3 is TGTGCCGTTTCTAGCGGGAGCTCAGATACGCAGTATTTT.